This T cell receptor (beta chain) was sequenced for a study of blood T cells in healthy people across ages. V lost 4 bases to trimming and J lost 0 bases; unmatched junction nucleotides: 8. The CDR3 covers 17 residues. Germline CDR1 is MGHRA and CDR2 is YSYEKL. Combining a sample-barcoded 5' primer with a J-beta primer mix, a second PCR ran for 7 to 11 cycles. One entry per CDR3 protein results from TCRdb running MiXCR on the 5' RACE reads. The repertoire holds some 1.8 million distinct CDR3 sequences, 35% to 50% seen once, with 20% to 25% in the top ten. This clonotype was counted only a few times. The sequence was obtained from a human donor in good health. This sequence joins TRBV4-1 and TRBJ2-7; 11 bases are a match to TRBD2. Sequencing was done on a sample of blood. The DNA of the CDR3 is TGCGCCAGCAGCCCCAATATAGCGGGGGGGAACTCCTACGAGCAGTACTTC. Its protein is CASSPNIAGGNSYEQYF.